Included here is one TCR beta chain sequence, with context. This clonotype was detected many times. Its antigen has not been determined. No much larger clone exists at a distance of one base, and base qualities are not known. The source of the sample is a study of naive and memory T cell subsets (dated 2017 in TCRdb). Looking at the study overall: The figure summarizing the skin biopsy and whole blood samples listed about 10 blood donors, 7 tuberculin skin test biopsies and 3 saline control biopsies. PCR2 was typically a SYBR Green qPCR stopped at a set threshold; low-input samples could instead use end-point PCR (about 6 cycles). Findings and caveats that apply to the study as a whole: The potential sensitivity of the RNA-based method to TCR transcript changes with T cell activation and differentiation was acknowledged.

Library preparation used 5' RACE. The ligated cDNA was amplified in four rounds of PCR with nested alpha and beta constant region primers together with the SP2 primer. TCR RNA was reverse transcribed with SuperScript IV using alpha and beta constant region primers for the blood and skin samples. An oligonucleotide carrying the Illumina SP2 primer and a UMI was ligated to the 3' end of the cDNA by means of T4 RNA ligase 1. To prevent hairpin formation, the 12-nucleotide UMI was made up of two random hexamers with an eight-base spacer between them. From the second PCR onward, TCR alpha and beta chain libraries were processed separately and dual indexed for multiplexing. After pooling, the indexed libraries were analyzed by capillary electrophoresis and sequenced on either an Illumina MiSeq or NextSeq. PhiX DNA at roughly 4.5-7% was added to the libraries to raise base diversity and improve cluster recognition. As for how the authors treated the data: Demultiplexor extracted UMIs from read 2, combined them with read 1 TCR sequence, and split reads by sample indices. Decombinator identified V and J genes and V-J junctions, assigning each TCR a five-part identifier including V and J deletions. Collapsinator used UMIs to correct sequencing errors and PCR amplification heterogeneity, yielding UMI-based abundance per TCR. CDR3Translator turned identifiers into nucleotide sequence, translated that sequence into amino acids, and pulled out CDR3 regions based on terminal motifs. After normalization to the amount of input RNA, error-corrected alpha and beta TCR counts from blood and skin were compared. TCRdb redid the processing of the public reads, applying fastp at Q25 and MiXCR, and retained in-frame beta chains. When rows share a CDR3 protein, they turn into one entry using the most common DNA and genes. TCRdb, not the original authors, processed these V and J calls. In all, the sample holds over 45,000 distinct CDR3 sequences, and about 7.1% of those were seen once. The ten largest clones represent 9% to 10% of the sample.

The germline V gene (reference sequence) provides CDR1 DFQATT and CDR2 SNEGSKA. Trimming accounts for 6 bases at V and 8 bases at J, while the number of junction bases matched to no gene is 11. The CDR3, from cysteine to phenylalanine, totals 13 residues. The sequence is cut down to CDR3 DNA, 39 bases in frame from base 1. Using 3' ligation of a UMI-containing oligonucleotide to TCR cDNA, the study laid out a robust and sensitive protocol to amplify, sequence and analyze TCRs. For whole blood analysis, about 2.6 ml of peripheral blood was collected from healthy adult volunteers into Tempus tubes, and RNA was extracted following the manufacturer's instructions. Total RNA, without cell sorting, was DNase treated with RQ1 DNase before reverse transcription, targeting roughly 1 to 1,100 ng input. Libraries were prepared from skin biopsies and whole blood so that pipeline robustness could be tested in samples in which T cells form a minority population.

The TCR sequence derives from a female donor in good health. The V and J genes are TRBV20-1 and TRBJ1-2, and TRBD1 aligns with 8 junction nucleotides. The nucleotide sequence reads as follows: TGCAGTGCGTGGAGTTACAGGGGGAGCGGCTACACCTTC. This sequence encodes CSAWSYRGSGYTF.